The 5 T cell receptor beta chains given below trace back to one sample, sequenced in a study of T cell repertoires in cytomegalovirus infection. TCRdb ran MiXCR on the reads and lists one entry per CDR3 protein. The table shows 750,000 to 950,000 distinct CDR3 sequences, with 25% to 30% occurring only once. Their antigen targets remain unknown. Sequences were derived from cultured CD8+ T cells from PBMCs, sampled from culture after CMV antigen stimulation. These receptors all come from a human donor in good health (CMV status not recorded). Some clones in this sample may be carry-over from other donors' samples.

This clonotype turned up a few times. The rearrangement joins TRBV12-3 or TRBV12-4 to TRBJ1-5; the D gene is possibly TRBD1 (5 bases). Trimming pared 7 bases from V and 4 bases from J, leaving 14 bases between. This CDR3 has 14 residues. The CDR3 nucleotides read TGTGCCAGCACTTATTCGGGGCCTAATCAGCCCCAGCATTTT. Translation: CASTYSGPNQPQHF.

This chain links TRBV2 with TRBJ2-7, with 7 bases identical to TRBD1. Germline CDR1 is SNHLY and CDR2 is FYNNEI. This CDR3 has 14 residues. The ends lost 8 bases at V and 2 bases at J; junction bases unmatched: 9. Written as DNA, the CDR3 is TGTGCCAGCGATTCCGGGACAGTCCCCTACGAGCAGTACTTC. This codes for CASDSGTVPYEQYF.

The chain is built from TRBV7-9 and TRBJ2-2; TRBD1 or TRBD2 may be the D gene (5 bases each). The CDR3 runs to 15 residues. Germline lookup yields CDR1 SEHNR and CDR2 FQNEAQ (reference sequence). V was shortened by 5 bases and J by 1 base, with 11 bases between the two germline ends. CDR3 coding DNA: TGTGCCAGCAGCGCCGGGACGGTGAACACCGGGGAGCTGTTTTTT. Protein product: CASSAGTVNTGELFF.

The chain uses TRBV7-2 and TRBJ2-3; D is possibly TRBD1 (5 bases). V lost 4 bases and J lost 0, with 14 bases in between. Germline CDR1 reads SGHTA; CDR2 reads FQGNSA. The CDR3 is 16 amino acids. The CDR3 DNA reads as TGTGCCAGCAGCTCGAACCGACAGTTGAGCACAGATACGCAGTATTTT. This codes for CASSSNRQLSTDTQYF. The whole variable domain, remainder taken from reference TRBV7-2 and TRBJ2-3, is GAGVSQSPSNKVTEKGKDVELRCDPISGHTALYWYRQSLGQGLEFLIYFQGNSAPDKSGLPSDRFSAERTGGSVSTLTIQRTQQEDSAVYLCASSSNRQLSTDTQYFGPGTRLTVL.

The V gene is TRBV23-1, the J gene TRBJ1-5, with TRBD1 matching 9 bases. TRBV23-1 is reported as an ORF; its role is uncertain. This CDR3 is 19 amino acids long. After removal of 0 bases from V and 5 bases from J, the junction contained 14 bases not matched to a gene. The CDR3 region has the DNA TGCGCCAGCAGTCAATCGATGACAGGGGGGGAAGGGGCCCATCAGCCCCAGCATTTT. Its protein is CASSQSMTGGEGAHQPQHF.